These 5 T cell receptor beta chains originate from one sample sequenced in a study of blood T cell repertoires in COVID-19. Sequencing used immunoSEQ multiplex PCR; TCRdb keeps in-frame clones, though not all of them. The data show about 200,000 clones, 70% to 85% seen once. Sequenced: peripheral blood. The source of these receptors is a human donor with acute or convalescent COVID-19. The donor label of this sample is uncertain.

The chain couples TRBV19 to TRBJ2-2; no clear D. V gave up 1 base and J gave up 2 bases, with 8 bases separating them. The CDR3 is 15 residues long. Germline-derived CDR1 and CDR2 are LNHDA and SQIVND (reference sequence). The CDR3 spells CASSIGSSNTGELFF. As DNA, the CDR3 is TGTGCCAGTAGTATAGGGTCCAGTAACACCGGGGAGCTGTTTTTT. Drawing the rest from reference TRBV19 and TRBJ2-2, the complete variable domain is DGGITQSPKYLFRKEGQNVTLSCEQNLNHDAMYWYRQDPGQGLRLIYYSQIVNDFQKGDIAEGYSVSREKKESFPLTVTSAQKNPTAFYLCASSIGSSNTGELFFGEGSRLTVL.

The chain has TRBV20-1 and TRBJ2-5, with 11 bases fitting TRBD1. V was pared by 3 bases and J by 5 bases, with 8 bases of the junction left unmatched. The CDR3 has 15 amino acids. The germline CDR1 and CDR2 sequences are DFQATT and SNEGSKA (reference sequence). The CDR3: CSASLGTGGIETQYF. CDR3 DNA sequence: TGCAGTGCTAGTTTAGGGACAGGGGGAATCGAGACCCAGTACTTC.

The rearrangement links TRBV19 to TRBJ1-4; the D gene is possibly TRBD1 (5 bases). Trimming shortened V by 6 bases and J by 8 bases, and 19 bases separated the two germline ends. The CDR3 is 15 amino acids. Germline loops: CDR1 LNHDA, CDR2 SQIVND (reference sequence). In DNA, the CDR3 is TGTGCCAGTAGACCTCTAGACAGAAACAGCGAAAAACTGTTTTTT. Residues: CASRPLDRNSEKLFF.

The chain carries TRBV25-1 and TRBJ1-2; D possibly corresponds to TRBD1 (6 bases). Between the trimmed V and J ends, which lost 4 bases and 3 bases, there was a span of 12 bases. Germline V gene data show CDR1 as MGHDK and CDR2 as SYGVNS. The CDR3 is made up of 14 amino acids. The CDR3: CASSGSGDHYGYTF. The CDR3 region has the DNA TGTGCCAGCAGTGGGTCAGGGGACCACTATGGCTACACCTTC.

The chain uses TRBV7-6 and TRBJ2-7; weak D call: TRBD1 (6 bases). The ends were cut back, 3 bases at V and 3 bases at J, with 9 bases in the middle. This CDR3 has 13 residues. Germline V gene lookup returns CDR1 SGHVS and CDR2 FNYEAQ. CDR3 DNA sequence: TGTGCCAGCAGCTTCACAGGGAACTACGAGCAGTACTTC. Protein sequence: CASSFTGNYEQYF.